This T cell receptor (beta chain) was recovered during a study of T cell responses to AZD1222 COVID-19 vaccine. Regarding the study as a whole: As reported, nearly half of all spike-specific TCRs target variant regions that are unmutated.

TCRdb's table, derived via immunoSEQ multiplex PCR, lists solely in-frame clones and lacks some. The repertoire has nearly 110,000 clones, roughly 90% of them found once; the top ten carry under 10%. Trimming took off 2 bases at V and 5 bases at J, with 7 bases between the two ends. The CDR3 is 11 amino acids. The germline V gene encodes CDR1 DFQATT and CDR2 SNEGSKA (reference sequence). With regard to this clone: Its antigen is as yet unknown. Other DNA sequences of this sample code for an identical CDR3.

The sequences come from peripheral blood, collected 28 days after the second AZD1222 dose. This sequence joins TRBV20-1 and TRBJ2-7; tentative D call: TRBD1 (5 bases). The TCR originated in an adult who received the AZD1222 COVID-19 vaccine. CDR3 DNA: TGCAGTGCTAGATCAGGGCACGAGCAGTACTTC. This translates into CSARSGHEQYF.